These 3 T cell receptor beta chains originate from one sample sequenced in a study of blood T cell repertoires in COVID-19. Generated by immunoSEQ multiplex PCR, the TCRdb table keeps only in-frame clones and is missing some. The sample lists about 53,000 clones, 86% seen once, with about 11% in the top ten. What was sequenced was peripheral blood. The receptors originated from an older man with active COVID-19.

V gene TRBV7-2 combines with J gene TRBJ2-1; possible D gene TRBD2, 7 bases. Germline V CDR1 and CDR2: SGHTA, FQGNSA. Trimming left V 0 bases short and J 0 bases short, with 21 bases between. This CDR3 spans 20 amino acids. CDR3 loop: CASSLALTGGGLSSYNEQFF. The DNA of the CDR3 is TGTGCCAGCAGCTTAGCGCTCACTGGCGGGGGCCTCAGCTCCTACAATGAGCAGTTCTTC. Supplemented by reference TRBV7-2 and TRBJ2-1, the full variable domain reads GAGVSQSPSNKVTEKGKDVELRCDPISGHTALYWYRQSLGQGLEFLIYFQGNSAPDKSGLPSDRFSAERTGGSVSTLTIQRTQQEDSAVYLCASSLALTGGGLSSYNEQFFGPGTRLTVL.

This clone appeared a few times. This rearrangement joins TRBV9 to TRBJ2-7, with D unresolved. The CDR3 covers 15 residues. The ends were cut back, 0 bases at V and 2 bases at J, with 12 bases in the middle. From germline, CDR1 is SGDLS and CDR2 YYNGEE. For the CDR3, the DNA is TGTGCCAGCAGCGTAGGGTCTGTATCGGCCTACGAGCAGTACTTC. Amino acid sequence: CASSVGSVSAYEQYF.

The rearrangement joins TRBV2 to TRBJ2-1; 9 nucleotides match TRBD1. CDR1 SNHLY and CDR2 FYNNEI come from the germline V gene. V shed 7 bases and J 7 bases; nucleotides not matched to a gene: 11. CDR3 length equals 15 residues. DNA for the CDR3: TGTGCCAGCATCGGTCCGGGACAGGGTTCGAATGAGCAGTTCTTC. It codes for CASIGPGQGSNEQFF.